The 9 T cell receptor beta chains presented below share a single source sample, sequenced in a study of control samples from healthy donors and cancer patients. Clones were sequenced by immunoSEQ multiplex PCR, and TCRdb holds only the in-frame ones, with some missing. The sample lists 70,000 to 80,000 clones, more than 85% occurring once. Sequenced: blood. The origin of the receptors is a woman aged 45-65 years in good health.

The chain joins TRBV10-2 to TRBJ2-2, with a tentative D call TRBD1 (5 bases). This CDR3 has 14 amino acids. V was clipped by 7 bases and J by 6 bases, with 15 bases between them. Germline loops: CDR1 WSHSY, CDR2 SAAADI. The CDR3 reads CASTQGVSAGELFF. Here the CDR3 DNA reads TGCGCCAGCACCCAGGGTGTGAGCGCCGGGGAGCTGTTTTTT.

In its sample, this clone ranks as medium-sized. Different DNA sequences within this sample yield the same CDR3. The chain couples TRBV24-1 to TRBJ2-3; 7 bases are shared with TRBD2. CDR1 is KGHDR and CDR2 is SFDVKD in the germline V gene. This CDR3 spans 16 amino acids. The junction had 4 bases not matched to a gene; V was cut back by 1 base and J by 1 base. CDR3 in DNA: TGTGCCACCAGTGATTTACTGGCGGGAGGCACAGATACGCAGTATTTT. This encodes CATSDLLAGGTDTQYF.

This clone is a singleton in its sample. The genes are TRBV19 and TRBJ2-5; D is ambiguous. The CDR3 loop spans 13 amino acids. V was clipped by 3 bases and J by 2 bases, with 7 bases between them. The germline gives CDR1 LNHDA, CDR2 SQIVND (reference sequence). CDR3 DNA sequence: TGTGCCAGTAGTATCTACCAGCAAGAGACCCAGTACTTC. It codes for CASSIYQQETQYF.

The chain employs TRBV4-1 and TRBJ2-2, with D perhaps matching TRBD1 (6 bases). The CDR3 sequence is 14 residues long. The V end was cut by 0 bases, the J end by 6 bases, with 8 bases between. Germline V gene sequence: CDR1 MGHRA, CDR2 YSYEKL. The CDR3 coding sequence is TGCGCCAGCAGCCAAGATAAGGGGGCCGGGGAGCTGTTTTTT. Translated: CASSQDKGAGELFF.

The CDR3 loop reads CASTIPFGGPSGNTIYF. In DNA, the CDR3 is TGTGCCAGCACTATCCCCTTCGGGGGCCCCTCTGGAAACACCATATATTTT. The chain has TRBV7-8 and TRBJ1-3; a weak D match, TRBD1 (6 bases). Trimming took off 7 bases at V and 0 bases at J, with 19 bases between the two ends. Germline lookup yields CDR1 SGHVS and CDR2 FQNEAQ. The CDR3 is 17 residues long. The full variable domain, in which reference TRBV7-8 and TRBJ1-3 provide the parts outside the CDR3, is GAGVSQSPRYKVAKRGQDVALRCDPISGHVSLFWYQQALGQGPEFLTYFQNEAQLDKSGLPSDRFFAERPEGSVSTLKIQRTQQEDSAVYLCASTIPFGGPSGNTIYFGEGSWLTVV.

This CDR3 is CASSPGGISYNEQFF. CDR3 nucleotide sequence: TGTGCCAGCAGCCCCGGTGGTATCTCCTACAATGAGCAGTTCTTC. The V and J genes are TRBV7-9 and TRBJ2-1; D call uncertain. In germline, CDR1 is SEHNR, CDR2 FQNEAQ (reference sequence). The ends were cut back, 5 bases at V and 0 bases at J, with 11 bases in the middle. CDR3 size: 15 residues.

This clone showed up just a few times. The CDR3: CASSFQTRTYNEQFF. The CDR3 nucleotides are TGTGCCAGCAGTTTCCAGACACGAACCTACAATGAGCAGTTCTTC. This chain uses TRBV27 with TRBJ2-1; D gene uncertain. CDR3 length: 15 amino acids. The V and J ends lost 3 bases and 2 bases respectively, with 11 bases between them. Germline loops: CDR1 MNHEY, CDR2 SMNVEV (reference sequence).

The V and J genes are TRBV6-1 and TRBJ1-3, with unresolved D. V was shortened by 0 bases and J by 8 bases, with 14 bases between the two germline ends. The CDR3 is 15 amino acids. In germline, CDR1 is MNHNS, CDR2 SASEGT. CDR3 sequence: CASSEAVGIGDTIYF. The CDR3 nucleotides are TGTGCCAGCAGTGAAGCGGTAGGGATTGGCGACACCATATATTTT.

The rearrangement joins TRBV29-1 to TRBJ1-2, with 8 bases fitting TRBD1. Germline loops: CDR1 SQVTM, CDR2 ANQGSEA. This CDR3 spans 13 amino acids. V shed 7 bases and J 3 bases; nucleotides not matched to a gene: 7. The CDR3 spells CSAHRGMYYGYTF. The CDR3 DNA is TGCAGCGCCCACAGGGGGATGTACTATGGCTACACCTTC. Full variable domain (missing parts from reference TRBV29-1 and TRBJ1-2): SAVISQKPSRDICQRGTSLTIQCQVDSQVTMMFWYRQQPGQSLTLIATANQGSEATYESGFVIDKFPISRPNLTFSTLTVSNMSPEDSSIYLCSAHRGMYYGYTFGSGTRLTVV.